The rows below give T cell receptor beta chains drawn from one sample of a study of blood T cell repertoires in COVID-19. Sequencing used immunoSEQ multiplex PCR; TCRdb keeps in-frame clones, though not all of them. Here the sample spans almost 250,000 clones, about 88% being singletons. The material sequenced was PBMCs or T cells enriched from blood (not recorded which). The receptors come from a woman in her forties or fifties who had recovered from COVID-19. CDR3s include the opening cysteine and the closing phenylalanine or tryptophan. Not all rows give a size; the values are once, few, many and, for expanded clones, a class.

TRBV2,once,CASGTGGTEVYGANVLTF
TRBV2,-,CASSGSTRGEQYF
TRBV5-5,-,CASSLGTSGSTETQYF
TRBV28,-,CASSLTGGFQGYTF
TRBV29-1,-,CSYRQGAGNEQFF
TRBV27,-,CASRLAGASSYNEQFF
TRBV4-1,-,CASSQRKAPGLASYNEQFF
TRBV3-1/TRBV3-2,-,CASSQRGPGETQYF
TRBV5-6,-,CASSFRGLSNQPQHF
TRBV4-1,-,CASSQDRGLRYGYTF
TRBV28,-,CASSAPGTKRETQYF
TRBV19,-,CASSLGAAQYGYTF
TRBV3-1/TRBV3-2,-,CASSQKNFGQKSNEKLFF
TRBV5-1,few,CASSLQGARSPLHF
TRBV5-4,many,CASSLSTGLGYTF
TRBV19,once,CATRDRGPDTQYF
TRBV7-2,once,CASSHNPGSNYGYTF
TRBV6-5,few,CASRGQGLRQPQHF
TRBV2,-,CASSGLGGAGANVLTF
TRBV19,-,CASRQGNIDTQYF
TRBV24-1,-,CATSASDKGNEKLFF
TRBV18,-,CASSVLAAGGSEQYF
TRBV15,-,CATSSPGQNYEQYF
TRBV6-5,once,CASSYSETGRTEAFF
TRBV19,-,CASTDPGQGSSGANVLTF
TRBV6-6,-,CASRRNRDTQSRGTEAFF
TRBV19,few,CASEGTAGLGAQHF
TRBV27,-,CASSLSRRGAGRNQSQHF
TRBV15,once,CATGEGGALLYGYTF
TRBV3-1/TRBV3-2,-,CASSQQPLAGLLF
TRBV7-2,-,CASSLAGQVGAYEQYF
TRBV11-3,-,CASSSRDTGRLDEQFF
TRBV27,-,CASSGTGRFQYF
TRBV4-3,few,CASSQEYSYSNQPQHF
TRBV9,-,CASSPRTTYPPHQETQYF
TRBV15,-,CATSRAGGGRYEQYF
TRBV6-4,-,CASKGRALGPDTQYF
TRBV7-9,-,CASSPPAGDRVHEQYF
TRBV5-1,-,CASSWDRLNTEAFF
TRBV18,-,CASSPRSDWHEQYF
TRBV11-2,-,CASSFDWDQPQHF
TRBV12-3/TRBV12-4,once,CASSPRYSGELFF
TRBV7-2,-,CASSLSAANEQFF
TRBV18,few,CASSPIQREESRTQYF